The clone carrying this TCR beta chain was counted at least ten times. As yet, its antigen is unknown. The germline gives CDR1 KGHSH, CDR2 LQKENI. The CDR3 totals 15 residues. Trimming cost V 5 bases and J 10 bases; bases outside gene matches: 9. The sample belongs to a study of T cells in Graves' hyperthyroidism and ophthalmopathy. TCR beta CDR3 regions were amplified from RNA transcripts. The HTBI primer set served for first-round RT-PCR of the TCR CDR3. From the multiplex PCR reads, TCRdb called clonotypes with MiXCR, one entry per CDR3 protein. Among hundreds of thousands of distinct CDR3 sequences listed, about 15% were seen once. Overall study results and limits: Most clonotypes expanded in the thyroid (above 0.001) were also present in blood. Ophthalmopathy onset followed model prediction by a median around 6.9 months.

Participants, patients aged 18 to 65, had newly diagnosed hyperthyroidism with a duration under 2 months. Reasons for excluding patients were uncontrolled infection, other autoimmune disease, pregnancy or lactation. The origin of this receptor is a woman in her late teens or twenties with Graves' hyperthyroidism. The V gene is TRBV18, the J gene TRBJ1-6, with 9 bases matching TRBD1. Sequenced sample: blood. The CDR3, as DNA: TGTGCCAGCTCAACGGCGACAGGGGGAGAATCACCCCTCCACTTT. Its protein is CASSTATGGESPLHF. The full variable domain, rest sourced from reference TRBV18 and TRBJ1-6, is NAGVMQNPRHLVRRRGQEARLRCSPMKGHSHVYWYRQLPEEGLKFMVYLQKENIIDESGMPKERFSAEFPKEGPSILRIQQVVRGDSAAYFCASSTATGGESPLHFGNGTRLTVT.